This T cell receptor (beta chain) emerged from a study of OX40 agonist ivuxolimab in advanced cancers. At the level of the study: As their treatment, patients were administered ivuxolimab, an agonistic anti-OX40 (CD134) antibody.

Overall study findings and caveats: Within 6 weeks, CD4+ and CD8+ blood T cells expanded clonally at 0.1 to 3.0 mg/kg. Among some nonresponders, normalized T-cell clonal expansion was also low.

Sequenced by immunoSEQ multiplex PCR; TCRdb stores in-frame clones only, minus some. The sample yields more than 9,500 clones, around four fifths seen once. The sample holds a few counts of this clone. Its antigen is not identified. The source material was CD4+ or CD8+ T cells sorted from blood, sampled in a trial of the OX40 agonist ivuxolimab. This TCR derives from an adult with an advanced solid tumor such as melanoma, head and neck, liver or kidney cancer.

The CDR3 DNA reads as TGTGCCAGCAGAACCCTAGCGGGAGTATCCAATGAGCAGTTCTTC. Its translation is CASRTLAGVSNEQFF. J is TRBJ2-1 and V is TRBV13; 10 nucleotides align to TRBD2. V shed 6 bases and J 6 bases; nucleotides not matched to a gene: 8. This CDR3 has 15 residues. Germline values: CDR1 PRHDT, CDR2 FYEKMQ (reference sequence).